Listed below are T cell receptor beta chains from one sample, sequenced in a study of shared T cell receptors in the human thymus. Method: immunoSEQ multiplex PCR; TCRdb's copy keeps in-frame clones and lacks some. The sample holds approximately 400,000 clones, approximately 95% seen once. Sequencing used thymocytes. These receptor sequences come from a human donor. CDR3s include the opening cysteine and the closing phenylalanine or tryptophan. The D gene is left open where the match is weak. Clone sizes are given selectively: once, few, many, or a class where the clone is expanded.

J: TRBJ1-2
size: .
V: TRBV4-1
D: .
CDR3: CASSRLLRDYGYTF
DNA: TGCGCCAGCAGCCGGCTATTACGGGACTATGGCTACACCTTC

J: TRBJ1-1
size: .
V: TRBV9
D: .
CDR3: CASSVGWYSSMNTEAFF
DNA: TGTGCCAGCAGCGTAGGGTGGTACTCCTCCATGAACACTGAAGCTTTCTTT

J: TRBJ1-2
size: .
V: TRBV23-1
D: .
CDR3: CASFFRNYGYTF
DNA: TGCGCCAGCTTTTTCAGGAACTATGGCTACACCTTC

J: TRBJ2-1
size: .
V: TRBV4-2
D: .
CDR3: CASSQAWGYYNEQFF
DNA: TGTGCCAGCAGCCAAGCCTGGGGCTATTACAATGAGCAGTTCTTC

J: TRBJ2-7
size: .
V: TRBV12-1
D: .
CDR3: CASSPFRTAYEQYF
DNA: TGTGCCAGCAGCCCATTTAGGACAGCCTACGAGCAGTACTTC

J: TRBJ2-6
size: .
V: TRBV6-4
D: TRBD1
CDR3: CASSGQGAYGANVLTF
DNA: TGTGCCAGCAGTGGACAGGGGGCTTATGGGGCCAACGTCCTGACTTTC

J: TRBJ1-1
size: .
V: TRBV4-1
D: .
CDR3: CASSQDLGVRNTEAFF
DNA: TGCGCCAGCAGCCAAGATCTGGGGGTTCGGAACACTGAAGCTTTCTTT

J: TRBJ1-1
size: .
V: TRBV27
D: .
CDR3: CASSFPSFGGAEGTEAFF
DNA: TGTGCCAGCAGTTTCCCTTCCTTTGGGGGGGCGGAAGGCACTGAAGCTTTCTTT

J: TRBJ2-3
size: .
V: TRBV9
D: .
CDR3: CASSPLGGPTDTQYF
DNA: TGTGCCAGCAGCCCGCTCGGGGGCCCCACAGATACGCAGTATTTT

J: TRBJ2-1
size: .
V: TRBV7-2
D: TRBD2
CDR3: CASSFLSGRGNEQFF
DNA: TGTGCCAGCAGCTTCTTGAGCGGGCGGGGGAATGAGCAGTTCTTC

J: TRBJ1-4
size: .
V: TRBV14
D: .
CDR3: CASSLPPNRAGDEKLFF
DNA: TGTGCCAGCAGCCTACCCCCCAACAGGGCGGGGGATGAAAAACTGTTTTTT

J: TRBJ2-7
size: .
V: TRBV30
D: TRBD2
CDR3: CAWSALTGLAGAHEQYF
DNA: TGTGCCTGGAGTGCACTCACTGGGCTAGCGGGAGCCCACGAGCAGTACTTC

J: TRBJ2-7
size: .
V: TRBV7-9
D: TRBD1
CDR3: CASTEQGAYYEQYF
DNA: TGTGCCAGCACCGAACAGGGGGCCTACTACGAGCAGTACTTC

J: TRBJ1-1
size: .
V: TRBV27
D: TRBD1
CDR3: CASSTTGGEVNTEAFF
DNA: TGTGCCAGCAGTACCACAGGGGGGGAGGTGAACACTGAAGCTTTCTTT

J: TRBJ1-5
size: .
V: TRBV19
D: .
CDR3: CASSGEGSRQPQHF
DNA: TGTGCCAGTAGTGGAGAGGGGTCACGACAGCCCCAGCATTTT

J: TRBJ1-3
size: .
V: TRBV5-4
D: .
CDR3: CASSSHRVGSGNTIYF
DNA: TGTGCCAGCAGCTCCCACAGGGTCGGGTCTGGAAACACCATATATTTT

J: TRBJ1-2
size: once
V: TRBV27
D: TRBD1
CDR3: CASSSQRGAGQSNYGYTF
DNA: TGTGCCAGCAGTTCACAACGTGGGGCGGGACAGAGTAACTATGGCTACACCTTC

J: TRBJ1-2
size: .
V: TRBV6-5
D: .
CDR3: CASSYSGARRNYGYTF
DNA: TGTGCCAGCAGTTACTCGGGGGCCCGCAGGAACTATGGCTACACCTTC

J: TRBJ1-2
size: .
V: TRBV28
D: .
CDR3: CASSPIQGCNYGYTF
DNA: TGTGCCAGCAGTCCGATCCAGGGGTGTAACTATGGCTACACCTTC

J: TRBJ2-7
size: .
V: TRBV23-1
D: .
CDR3: CATLGPGAHEQYF
DNA: TGCGCCACCCTAGGCCCTGGTGCCCACGAGCAGTACTTC

J: TRBJ2-7
size: .
V: TRBV6-4
D: .
CDR3: CASSVEPYYEQYF
DNA: TGTGCCAGCAGTGTGGAGCCTTACTACGAGCAGTACTTC

J: TRBJ2-1
size: .
V: TRBV14
D: .
CDR3: CASSAVGHNEQFF
DNA: TGTGCCAGCTCCGCCGTAGGACACAATGAGCAGTTCTTC

J: TRBJ1-1
size: .
V: TRBV7-2
D: TRBD1
CDR3: CASSPPEPGGTEAFF
DNA: TGTGCCAGCAGTCCGCCGGAGCCAGGGGGCACTGAAGCTTTCTTT

J: TRBJ2-7
size: once
V: TRBV13
D: .
CDR3: CASSLAATAYEQYF
DNA: TGTGCCAGCAGCTTAGCCGCTACGGCCTACGAGCAGTACTTC

J: TRBJ2-5
size: .
V: TRBV27
D: .
CDR3: CASSLSVRSEQETQYF
DNA: TGTGCCAGCAGTTTATCTGTCCGATCGGAGCAAGAGACCCAGTACTTC

J: TRBJ2-5
size: once
V: TRBV18
D: .
CDR3: CARPGEYF
DNA: TGTGCCCGCCCCGGGGAGTACTTC

J: TRBJ1-1
size: once
V: TRBV28
D: TRBD1
CDR3: CASSCRDRGRVSEAFF
DNA: TGTGCCAGCAGTTGTCGGGACAGGGGAAGAGTTAGTGAAGCTTTCTTT

J: TRBJ2-7
size: .
V: TRBV6-5
D: .
CDR3: CASRSQGSEQYF
DNA: TGTGCCAGCAGGAGTCAGGGGAGTGAGCAGTACTTC

J: TRBJ2-1
size: once
V: TRBV13
D: .
CDR3: CASSESGGEVPDNEQFF
DNA: TGTGCCAGCAGCGAATCTGGGGGAGAGGTTCCGGACAATGAGCAGTTCTTC

J: TRBJ2-6
size: .
V: TRBV7-4
D: TRBD1
CDR3: CASSAWTGAGANVLTF
DNA: TGTGCCAGCAGCGCGTGGACAGGGGCTGGGGCCAACGTCCTGACTTTC

J: TRBJ2-5
size: .
V: TRBV5-4
D: .
CDR3: CASSSTGTWNGPLEETQYF
DNA: TGTGCCAGCAGCTCCACCGGGACATGGAACGGCCCTCTGGAAGAGACCCAGTACTTC

J: TRBJ1-1
size: .
V: TRBV7-9
D: .
CDR3: CASTARTWAEAFF
DNA: TGTGCCAGCACCGCCCGAACCTGGGCTGAAGCTTTCTTT

J: TRBJ1-1
size: .
V: TRBV7-8
D: .
CDR3: CASTPPGTNTEAFF
DNA: TGTGCCAGCACCCCCCCTGGGACGAACACTGAAGCTTTCTTT